The entry below describes one TCR beta chain. Germline V CDR1 and CDR2: LGHDT, YNNKEL (reference sequence). Trimming shortened V by 1 base and J by 2 bases, and 15 bases separated the two germline ends. CDR3 length: 17 residues. This sample was taken from a study of blood T cells in healthy people across ages. The use of a sample-barcoded 5' primer and a J-beta primer mix characterized a second PCR of roughly 6 to 11 cycles. There were at least 2.5 million CDR3-containing paired-end reads obtained from each sample. TCRdb passed the 5' RACE reads through MiXCR, listing each CDR3 protein once. The repertoire holds 350,000 to 450,000 distinct CDR3 sequences, with about 49% as singletons.

This receptor was taken from a man between 60 and 75 years old in good health. The rearrangement links TRBV3-1 to TRBJ1-5, with D possibly being TRBD1 (5 bases). Sequenced material: blood. The DNA for the CDR3 is TGTGCCAGCAGCCAAGGTTTGATAGGGGTGGGCAATCAGCCCCAGCATTTT. Residues: CASSQGLIGVGNQPQHF.